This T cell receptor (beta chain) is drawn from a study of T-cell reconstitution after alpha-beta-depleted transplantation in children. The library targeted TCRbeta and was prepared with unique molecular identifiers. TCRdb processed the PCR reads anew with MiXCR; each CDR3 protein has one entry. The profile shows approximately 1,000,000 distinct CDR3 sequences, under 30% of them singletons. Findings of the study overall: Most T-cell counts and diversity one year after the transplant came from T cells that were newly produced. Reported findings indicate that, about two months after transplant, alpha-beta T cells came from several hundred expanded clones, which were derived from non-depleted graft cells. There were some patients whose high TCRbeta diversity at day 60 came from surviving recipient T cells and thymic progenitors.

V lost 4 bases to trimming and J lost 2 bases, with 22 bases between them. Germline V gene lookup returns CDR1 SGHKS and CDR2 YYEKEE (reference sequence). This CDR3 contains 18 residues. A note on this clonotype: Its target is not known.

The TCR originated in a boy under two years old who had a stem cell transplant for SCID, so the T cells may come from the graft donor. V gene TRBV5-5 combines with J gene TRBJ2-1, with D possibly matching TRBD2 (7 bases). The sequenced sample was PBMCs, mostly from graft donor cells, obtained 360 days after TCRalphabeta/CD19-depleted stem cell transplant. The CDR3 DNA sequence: TGTGCCAGCAGCGATGGAAGGAGGGGGGGCACGGCCTACAATGAGCAGTTCTTC. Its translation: CASSDGRRGGTAYNEQFF.